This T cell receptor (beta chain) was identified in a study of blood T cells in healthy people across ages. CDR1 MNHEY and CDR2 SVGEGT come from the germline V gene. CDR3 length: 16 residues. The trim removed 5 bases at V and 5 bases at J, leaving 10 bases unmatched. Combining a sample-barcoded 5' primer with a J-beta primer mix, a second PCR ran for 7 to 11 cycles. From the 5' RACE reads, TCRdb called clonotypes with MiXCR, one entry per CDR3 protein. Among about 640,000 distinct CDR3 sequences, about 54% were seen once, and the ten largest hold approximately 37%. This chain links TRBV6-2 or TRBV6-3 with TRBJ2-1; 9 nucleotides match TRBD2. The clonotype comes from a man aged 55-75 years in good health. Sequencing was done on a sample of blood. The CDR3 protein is CASSPLGAGGNNEQFF. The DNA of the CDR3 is TGTGCCAGCAGTCCCCTTGGAGCGGGGGGTAACAATGAGCAGTTCTTC.